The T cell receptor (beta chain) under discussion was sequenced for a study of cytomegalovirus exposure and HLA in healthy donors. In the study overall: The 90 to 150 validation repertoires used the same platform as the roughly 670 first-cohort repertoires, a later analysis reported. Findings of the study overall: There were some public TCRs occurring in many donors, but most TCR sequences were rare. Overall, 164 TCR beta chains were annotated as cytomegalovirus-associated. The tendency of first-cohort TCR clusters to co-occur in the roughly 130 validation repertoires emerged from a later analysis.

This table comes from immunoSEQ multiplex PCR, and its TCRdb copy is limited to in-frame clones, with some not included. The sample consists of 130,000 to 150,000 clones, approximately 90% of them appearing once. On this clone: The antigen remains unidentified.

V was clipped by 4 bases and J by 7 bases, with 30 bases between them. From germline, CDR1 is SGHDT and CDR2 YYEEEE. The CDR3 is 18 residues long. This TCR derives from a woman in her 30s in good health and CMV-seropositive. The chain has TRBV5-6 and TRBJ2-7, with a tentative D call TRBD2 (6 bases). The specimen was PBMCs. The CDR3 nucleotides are TGTGCCAGCAGCCGTTTGGGTCGGAGGGGAGGCTCTTCCTGGGAGCAGTACTTC. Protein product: CASSRLGRRGGSSWEQYF.